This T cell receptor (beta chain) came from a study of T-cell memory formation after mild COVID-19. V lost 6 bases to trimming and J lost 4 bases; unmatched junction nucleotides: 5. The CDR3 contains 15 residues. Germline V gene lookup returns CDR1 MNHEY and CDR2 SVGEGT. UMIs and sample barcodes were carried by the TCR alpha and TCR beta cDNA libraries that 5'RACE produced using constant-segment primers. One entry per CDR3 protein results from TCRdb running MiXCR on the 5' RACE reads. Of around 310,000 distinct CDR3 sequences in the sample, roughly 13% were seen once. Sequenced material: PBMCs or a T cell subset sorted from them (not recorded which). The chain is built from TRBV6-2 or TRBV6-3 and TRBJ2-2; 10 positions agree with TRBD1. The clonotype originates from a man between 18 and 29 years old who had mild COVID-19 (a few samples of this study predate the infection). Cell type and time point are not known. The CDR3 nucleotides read TGTGCCAGCAGACGAGGGACAGGGGCCACCGGGGAGCTGTTTTTT. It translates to CASRRGTGATGELFF.